Listed below are T cell receptor beta chains from one sample, sequenced in a study of blood T cells in healthy people across ages. MiXCR, run by TCRdb on the 5' RACE reads, gives a single entry per CDR3 protein. The top ten hold about 19% of the sample, which has hundreds of thousands of distinct CDR3 sequences, 40% to 50% seen once. Sequences were obtained from blood. The source of these receptors is a man aged 55 to 69 in good health. CDR3s include the opening cysteine and the closing phenylalanine or tryptophan. D genes are given only for firm matches. Where a row states a size, it is once, few, many or the class of an expanded clone; other rows omit it.

>-|TRBJ1-6|TRBV7-9|once
CASSLSGSTDNSPLHF
TGTGCCAGCAGCTTAAGCGGGAGTACGGATAATTCACCCCTCCACTTT
>TRBD2|TRBJ2-3|TRBV20-1|-
CSASGPSGGAMYTQYF
TGCAGTGCTAGTGGTCCTAGCGGGGGGGCCATGTATACGCAGTATTTT
>TRBD2|TRBJ2-3|TRBV7-2|-
CASSTGTSGLTDTQYF
TGTGCCAGCAGCACAGGGACTAGCGGGCTGACAGATACGCAGTATTTT
>-|TRBJ2-5|TRBV4-3|few
CASSQEYALVPETQYF
TGCGCCAGCAGCCAAGAATATGCCCTAGTCCCGGAGACCCAGTACTTC
>TRBD1|TRBJ2-7|TRBV4-1|-
CASSQEGAGTGYNEQYF
TGCGCCAGCAGCCAAGAGGGGGCCGGGACAGGGTACAATGAGCAGTACTTC
>TRBD1|TRBJ2-7|TRBV4-2|-
CASSHRPGQGVAVGYF
TGTGCCAGCAGCCATCGACCGGGACAGGGGGTCGCCGTAGGGTACTTC
>TRBD1|TRBJ1-6|TRBV20-1|-
CSARVGQGLDNSPLHF
TGCAGTGCTAGAGTTGGACAGGGGTTGGATAATTCACCCCTCCACTTT
>-|TRBJ1-3|TRBV7-9|-
CASSLARTGGGNTIYF
TGTGCCAGCAGCTTAGCGCGGACGGGGGGCGGAAACACCATATATTTT
>-|TRBJ2-3|TRBV7-9|few
CASSPPYGGTQYF
TGTGCCAGCAGCCCCCCCTATGGGGGTACGCAGTATTTT
>-|TRBJ2-3|TRBV6-2/TRBV6-3|many
CASSSRVITDTQYF
TGTGCCAGCAGTTCTCGGGTAATCACAGATACGCAGTATTTT
>TRBD2|TRBJ2-7|TRBV4-1|-
CASSQASGPYNEQYF
TGCGCCAGCAGCCAAGCTAGCGGTCCTTACAATGAGCAGTACTTC
>-|TRBJ2-7|TRBV2|-
CASSEGGGRRSEQYF
TGTGCCAGCAGTGAGGGTGGGGGACGGCGGTCCGAGCAGTACTTC
>-|TRBJ1-5|TRBV20-1|few
CSAREGGSNQPQHF
TGCAGTGCTAGAGAAGGGGGGAGCAATCAGCCCCAGCATTTT
>-|TRBJ2-7|TRBV29-1|-
CSAEPGSDSYEQYF
TGCAGCGCTGAGCCAGGGAGCGACTCCTACGAGCAGTACTTC
>TRBD1|TRBJ1-6|TRBV20-1|-
CSARGDRRGSSYNSPLHF
TGCAGTGCTAGAGGGGACAGGCGAGGGAGCTCCTATAATTCACCCCTCCACTTT
>-|TRBJ2-7|TRBV7-9|many
CASSFGLNEQYF
TGTGCCAGCAGTTTCGGACTAAACGAGCAGTACTTC
>-|TRBJ1-1|TRBV29-1|-
CSVSRVGGGTEAFF
TGCAGCGTCTCCAGGGTAGGAGGGGGCACTGAAGCTTTCTTT
>TRBD1|TRBJ1-2|TRBV7-8|-
CASSRGGGTGSYGYTF
TGTGCCAGCAGTCGGGGAGGTGGGACAGGGAGCTATGGCTACACCTTC